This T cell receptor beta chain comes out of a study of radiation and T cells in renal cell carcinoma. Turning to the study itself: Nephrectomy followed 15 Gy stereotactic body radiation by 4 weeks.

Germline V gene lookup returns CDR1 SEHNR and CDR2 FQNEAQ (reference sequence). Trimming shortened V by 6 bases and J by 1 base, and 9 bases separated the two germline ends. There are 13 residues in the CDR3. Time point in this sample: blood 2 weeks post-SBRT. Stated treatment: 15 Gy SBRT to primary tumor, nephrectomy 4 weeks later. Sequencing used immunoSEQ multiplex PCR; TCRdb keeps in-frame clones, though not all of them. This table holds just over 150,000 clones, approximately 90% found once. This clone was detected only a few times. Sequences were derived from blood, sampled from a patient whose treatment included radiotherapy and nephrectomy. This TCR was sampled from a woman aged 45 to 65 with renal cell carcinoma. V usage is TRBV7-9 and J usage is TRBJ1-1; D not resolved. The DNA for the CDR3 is TGTGCCAGCAGGGAGGCGGGGAACACTGAAGCTTTCTTT. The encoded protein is CASREAGNTEAFF.